A single sample gave rise to the 3 T cell receptor beta chains below, sequenced in a study of T cells after yellow fever vaccination. TCRdb re-called the 5' RACE reads through MiXCR, storing one row per CDR3 protein. The data contain some 350,000 distinct CDR3 sequences, 4.1% of them singletons. Sequenced material: PBMCs, taken 5 days after the yellow fever booster vaccination. The receptors stem from a man between 18 and 29 years old who received the YFV17D yellow fever vaccine.

In regard to this clonotype: This may be a read error: a much more frequent sequence differs by one nucleotide. The rearrangement links TRBV15 to TRBJ2-2; perhaps TRBD2 as D (5 bases). In germline, CDR1 is LNHNV, CDR2 YYDKDF (reference sequence). This CDR3 comprises 17 residues. The V and J ends lost 0 bases and 4 bases respectively, with 15 bases between them. The CDR3 is CATSRDREGPGTGELFF. The DNA for the CDR3 is TGTGCCACCAGCAGAGATCGGGAAGGGCCCGGCACCGGGGAGCTGTTTTTT.

This clonotype appeared a few times. The chain uses TRBV3-1 and TRBJ2-5, with a possible D match to TRBD2 (6 bases). CDR3 length: 16 amino acids. The V gene's germline CDR1 is LGHDT and CDR2 YNNKEL (reference sequence). Trimming removed 3 bases from V and 4 bases from J, with 18 bases in between. The CDR3 nucleotides read TGTGCCAGCAGCCATGGAGGACCTAGCGCCCGAGAGACCCAGTACTTC. This translates into CASSHGGPSARETQYF.

This clonotype was detected many times. The V and J genes are TRBV25-1 and TRBJ2-3, with D possibly being TRBD1 (6 bases). Deletions cut 4 bases from V and 11 bases from J, with 22 bases between. This CDR3 is 15 amino acids long. CDR1 is MGHDK, CDR2 SYGVNS, per germline. For the CDR3, the DNA is TGTGCCAGCAGTGTACCCTTGGGGGCGACCCATGGGCAGTATTTT. This encodes CASSVPLGATHGQYF.